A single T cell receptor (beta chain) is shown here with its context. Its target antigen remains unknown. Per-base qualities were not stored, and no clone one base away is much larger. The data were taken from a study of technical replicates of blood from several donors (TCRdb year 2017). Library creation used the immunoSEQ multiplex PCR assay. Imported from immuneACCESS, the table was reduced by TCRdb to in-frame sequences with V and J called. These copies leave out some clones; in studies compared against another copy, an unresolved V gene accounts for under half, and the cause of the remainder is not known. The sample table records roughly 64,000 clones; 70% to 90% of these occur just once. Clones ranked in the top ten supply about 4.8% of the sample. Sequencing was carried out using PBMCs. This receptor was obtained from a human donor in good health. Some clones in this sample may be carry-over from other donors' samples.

The nucleotide sequence is TGTGCCCACCGACTAGCGGGAGCATTAGATACGCAGTATTTT. Translated, this gives CAHRLAGALDTQYF. The chain uses TRBV30 and TRBJ2-3, with 12 middle bases fitting TRBD2. As encoded in the germline V gene (reference sequence), CDR1 is GTSNPN while CDR2 is SVGIG. V is pruned by 8 bases and J by 5 bases, leaving 8 bases of the junction without a gene match. CDR3 length: 14 amino acids, cysteine to phenylalanine. Only the CDR3 region is kept as DNA, spanning 42 bases read in frame from base 1.